This record covers a single T cell receptor beta chain. Its antigen remains unidentified. Data came from immunoSEQ multiplex PCR; TCRdb stores just in-frame clones and leaves some out. The table shows fewer than 80,000 clones, with roughly 79% occurring only once. These data originate in a study of PD-L1 blockade in urothelial cancer. Study-level information: Treatment start was followed by blood analysis at 3 weeks (second dose) and again at 6 weeks.

Time point specified: pretreatment peripheral blood. Peripheral blood mononuclear cells were collected from every patient before and during treatment, yielding between 1 and 8 samples per patient. Notes on the study in general: In blood sampled pretreatment, TCR clonality below the median predicted better survival.

Germline assignment: CDR1 SGDLS and CDR2 YYNGEE. V was clipped by 4 bases and J by 2 bases; unmatched bases: 11. CDR3 length: 16 residues. Source: PBMCs, taken around atezolizumab (anti-PD-L1) treatment. This chain connects TRBV9 to TRBJ2-5; 7 bases align to TRBD2. The origin of this receptor is a man between 70 and 80 years old with urothelial cancer. CDR3 nucleotides: TGTGCCAGCAGCCCCCTTCCGGGAGGTTCGCAAGAGACCCAGTACTTC. This sequence encodes CASSPLPGGSQETQYF.